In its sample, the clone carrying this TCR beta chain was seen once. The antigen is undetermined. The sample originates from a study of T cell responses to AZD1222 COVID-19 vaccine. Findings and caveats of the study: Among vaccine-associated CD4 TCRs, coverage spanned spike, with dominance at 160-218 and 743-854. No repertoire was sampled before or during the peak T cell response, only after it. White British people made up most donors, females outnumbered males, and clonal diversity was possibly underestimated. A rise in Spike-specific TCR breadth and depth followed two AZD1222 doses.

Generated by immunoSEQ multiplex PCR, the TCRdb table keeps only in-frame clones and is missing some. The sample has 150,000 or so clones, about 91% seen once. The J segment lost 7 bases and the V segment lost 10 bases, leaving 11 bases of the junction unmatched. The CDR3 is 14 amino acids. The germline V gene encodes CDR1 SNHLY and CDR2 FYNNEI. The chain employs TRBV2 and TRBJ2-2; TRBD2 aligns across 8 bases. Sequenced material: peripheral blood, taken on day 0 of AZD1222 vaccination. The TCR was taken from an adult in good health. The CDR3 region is CATAPGLGGGELFF. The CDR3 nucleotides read TGTGCCACCGCACCGGGACTAGGGGGCGGGGAGCTGTTTTTT.